The 7 T cell receptor beta chains below were found in one sample sequenced in a study of shared clonotypes between healthy human individuals. Libraries were prepared by immunoSEQ multiplex PCR; TCRdb keeps only in-frame clonotypes and omits some of them. The repertoire holds 2 million to 3 million clones, with roughly 93% as singletons. Input material: naive CD4+ T cells from PBMCs. Indicated subset: CD45RA+ positively selected. Source of these receptors: a man aged 18 to 29 in good health. Some clones in this sample may be carry-over from other donors' samples.

V gene TRBV7-2 combines with J gene TRBJ2-1; perhaps TRBD2 as D (6 bases). Trimming cost V 1 base and J 2 bases, with 15 bases left between them. The CDR3 runs 17 residues. Per the germline V gene, CDR1 is SGHTA and CDR2 is FQGNSA. The CDR3 is CASSLGSGGTPYNEQFF. The CDR3 nucleotides are TGTGCCAGCAGCTTAGGATCTGGCGGGACCCCCTACAATGAGCAGTTCTTC.

This clone was detected only once. This rearrangement joins TRBV7-2 to TRBJ2-7; 7 bases map to TRBD1. The germline V gene has CDR1 SGHTA and CDR2 FQGNSA. This CDR3 is 16 amino acids long. Trimming at V came to 3 bases and at J to 0 bases, leaving 8 bases not matched to a gene. Here the CDR3 reads CASSFGTDPSSYEQYF. The CDR3 bases are TGTGCCAGCAGCTTTGGGACAGATCCTAGCTCCTACGAGCAGTACTTC.

This chain uses TRBV19 with TRBJ2-1; D gene uncertain. The CDR3 covers 12 residues. V was cut by 6 bases and J by 4 bases, with 7 bases left in between. Germline CDR1 is LNHDA and CDR2 is SQIVND (reference sequence). Here the CDR3 DNA reads TGTGCCAGTAGCGGCTCATACAATGAGCAGTTCTTC. Its protein is CASSGSYNEQFF.

The chain joins TRBV19 to TRBJ1-5, with 8 bases fitting TRBD1. This CDR3 is built from 14 residues. The V gene's germline CDR1 is LNHDA and CDR2 SQIVND (reference sequence). V lost 3 bases, J lost 12 bases, and 10 bases stayed unmatched. The CDR3 reads CASSISGQASGQHF. The CDR3 nucleotides read TGTGCCAGTAGTATTTCGGGACAGGCCTCGGGCCAGCATTTT.

This rearrangement joins TRBV19 to TRBJ2-7; 7 nucleotides line up with TRBD1. V was clipped by 3 bases and J by 1 base; unmatched bases: 24. Per germline, CDR1 LNHDA and CDR2 SQIVND (reference sequence). The CDR3 spans 21 residues. In DNA form, the CDR3 reads TGTGCCAGTAGTATCCGGCCAGGTGATGGTCTACGGGGACAGCTATCCTACGAGCAGTACTTC. Translated, it gives CASSIRPGDGLRGQLSYEQYF. Together with reference TRBV19 and TRBJ2-7, the CDR3 gives the full variable domain: DGGITQSPKYLFRKEGQNVTLSCEQNLNHDAMYWYRQDPGQGLRLIYYSQIVNDFQKGDIAEGYSVSREKKESFPLTVTSAQKNPTAFYLCASSIRPGDGLRGQLSYEQYFGPGTRLTVT.

The rearrangement joins TRBV12-5 to TRBJ2-3; 7 bases match TRBD1. This CDR3 comprises 14 residues. V was clipped by 6 bases and J by 8 bases; unmatched bases: 11. Germline V gene lookup returns CDR1 LGHNT and CDR2 FRNRAP. The CDR3 loop reads CASGEDRVRGTQYF. Here the CDR3 DNA reads TGTGCTAGTGGGGAAGACAGGGTCCGGGGTACGCAGTATTTT.

The chain uses TRBV7-6 and TRBJ2-2; D might be TRBD1 or TRBD2, each matching 6 bases. Germline V gene sequence: CDR1 SGHVS, CDR2 FNYEAQ. Trimming took off 5 bases at V and 2 bases at J, with 21 bases between the two ends. The CDR3 is 18 residues long. CDR3 sequence (DNA): TGTGCCAGCAGCACCCTACTAGGGGGGAATATTAACACCGGGGAGCTGTTTTTT. It encodes CASSTLLGGNINTGELFF. The full variable domain, its missing parts supplied by reference TRBV7-6 and TRBJ2-2, is GAGVSQSPRYKVTKRGQDVALRCDPISGHVSLYWYRQALGQGPEFLTYFNYEAQQDKSGLPNDRFSAERPEGSISTLTIQRTEQRDSAMYRCASSTLLGGNINTGELFFGEGSRLTVL.